This T cell receptor beta chain was identified during a study of vaccination and CD4 T cells after COVID-19. General study findings and limits: Data came from relatively few convalescent patients and lacked early post-infection timepoints.

The CDR3 consists of 15 residues. CDR1 and CDR2 from the germline V gene are SGHTA and FQGTGA. V gave up 2 bases and J gave up 7 bases; unmatched junction bases: 8. TCRdb recomputed calls from the PCR reads with MiXCR, one row per CDR3 protein. The sample yields fewer than 20,000 distinct CDR3 sequences, around 62% seen once. A note on this clonotype: Its antigen is not identified.

Sequenced material: CD4+ T cells from blood, taken before SARS-CoV-2 vaccination. This clonotype originated in a human donor who had recovered from COVID-19. J is TRBJ2-1 and V is TRBV7-3; 7 bases line up with TRBD1. CDR3 sequence reads: CASSLVRQGRNEQFF. In DNA, the CDR3 is TGTGCCAGCAGCTTAGTTCGACAGGGACGTAATGAGCAGTTCTTC.